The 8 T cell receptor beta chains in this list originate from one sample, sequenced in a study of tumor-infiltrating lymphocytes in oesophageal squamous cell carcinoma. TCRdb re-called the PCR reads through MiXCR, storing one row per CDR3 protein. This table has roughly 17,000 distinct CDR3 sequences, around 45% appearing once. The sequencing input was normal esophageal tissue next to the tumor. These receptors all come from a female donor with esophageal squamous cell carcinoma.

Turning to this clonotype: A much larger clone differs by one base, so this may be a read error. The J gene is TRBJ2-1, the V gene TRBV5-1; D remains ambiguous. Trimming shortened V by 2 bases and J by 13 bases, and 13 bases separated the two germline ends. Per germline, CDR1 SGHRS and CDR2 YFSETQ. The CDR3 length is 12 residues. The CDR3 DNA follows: TGCGCCAGCAGCTTAGCAGAAGAGACCCAGTTCTTC. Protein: CASSLAEETQFF.

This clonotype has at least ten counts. The CDR3 region is CASKSTGEAEQFF. DNA of the CDR3: TGTGCCAGCAAAAGTACAGGGGAGGCTGAGCAGTTCTTC. The rearrangement joins TRBV28 to TRBJ2-1, with D perhaps TRBD1 (7 bases). Per germline, CDR1 MDHEN and CDR2 SYDVKM. V was trimmed by 7 bases and J by 9 bases, leaving 16 bases between them. CDR3 length: 13 residues.

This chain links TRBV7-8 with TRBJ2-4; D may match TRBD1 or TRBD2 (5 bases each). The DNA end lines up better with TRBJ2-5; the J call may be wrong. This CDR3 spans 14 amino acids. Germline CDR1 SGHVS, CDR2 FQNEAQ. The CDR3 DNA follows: TGTGCCAGCAGCTTAGTGGGTTGGGGGGAGACCCAGTACTTC. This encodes CASSLVGWGETQYF.

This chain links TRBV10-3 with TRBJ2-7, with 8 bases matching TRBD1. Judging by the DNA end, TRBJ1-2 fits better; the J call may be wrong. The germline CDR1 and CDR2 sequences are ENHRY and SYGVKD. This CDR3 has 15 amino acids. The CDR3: CAIPGEQGASYGYTF. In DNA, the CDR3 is TGTGCCATCCCCGGGGAGCAGGGGGCCAGCTATGGCTACACCTTC.

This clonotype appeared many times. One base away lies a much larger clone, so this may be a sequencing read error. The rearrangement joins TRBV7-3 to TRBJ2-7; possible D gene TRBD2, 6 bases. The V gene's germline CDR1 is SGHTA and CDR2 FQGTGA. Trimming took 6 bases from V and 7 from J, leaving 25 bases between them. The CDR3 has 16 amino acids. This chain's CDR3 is CASSRTGLPPDNEQYF. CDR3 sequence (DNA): TGTGCCAGCAGTCGAACGGGACTCCCGCCCGACAATGAGCAGTACTTC.

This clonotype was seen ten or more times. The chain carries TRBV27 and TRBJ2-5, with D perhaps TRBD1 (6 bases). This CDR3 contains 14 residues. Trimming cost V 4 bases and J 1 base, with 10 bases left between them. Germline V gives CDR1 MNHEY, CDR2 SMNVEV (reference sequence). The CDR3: CASSYRTAQETQYF. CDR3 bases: TGTGCCAGCAGTTATAGGACAGCCCAAGAGACCCAGTACTTC.

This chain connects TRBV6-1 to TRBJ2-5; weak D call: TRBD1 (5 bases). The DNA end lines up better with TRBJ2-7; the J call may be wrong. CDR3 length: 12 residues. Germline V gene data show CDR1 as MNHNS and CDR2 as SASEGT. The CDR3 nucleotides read TGTGCCAGCAGACCCAGGGTTCCCGAGCAGTACTTC. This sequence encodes CASRPRVPEQYF.

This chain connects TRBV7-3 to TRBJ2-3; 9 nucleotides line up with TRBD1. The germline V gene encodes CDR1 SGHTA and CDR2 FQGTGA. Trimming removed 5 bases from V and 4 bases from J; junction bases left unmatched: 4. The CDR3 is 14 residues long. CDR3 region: CASSRDRAADTQYF. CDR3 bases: TGTGCCAGCAGCCGGGACAGGGCCGCAGATACGCAGTATTTT.